Below, 6 T cell receptor beta chains from the same sample are listed, as sequenced in a study of PD-1 and CTLA-4 blockade in melanoma. The repertoire was sequenced with immunoSEQ multiplex PCR; TCRdb's copy has only in-frame clones and lacks some. The sample has about 30,000 clones; about 85% are singletons. Material: CD8+ T cells from peripheral blood, obtained from a patient given anti-PD-1 treatment. These receptors all stem from a human donor with melanoma.

The V gene is TRBV12-3 or TRBV12-4, the J gene TRBJ2-4; D is undetermined. V was pared by 1 base and J by 3 bases, with 4 bases between. This CDR3 has 13 residues. The CDR3 spells CASSLGGKNIQYF. In DNA, the CDR3 is TGTGCCAGCAGTTTAGGGGGCAAAAACATTCAGTACTTC.

A single count supports this clone. The same CDR3 can be traced to other DNA sequences in this sample. This chain links TRBV27 with TRBJ2-7; D remains unclear. V was cut by 4 bases and J by 4 bases, with 5 bases left in between. Looked up from germline, CDR1 is MNHEY and CDR2 is SMNVEV (reference sequence). CDR3 length: 11 residues. The DNA of the CDR3 is TGTGCCAGCAGTTCCTCATACGAGCAGTACTTC. The encoded protein is CASSSSYEQYF.

The J gene is TRBJ2-7, the V gene TRBV6-6; either TRBD1 or TRBD2 may fit D (5 bases each). This CDR3 is built from 13 residues. V was trimmed by 4 bases and J by 2 bases, leaving 9 bases between them. Germline values: CDR1 MNHNY, CDR2 SVGAGI (reference sequence). This chain's CDR3 is CASSSRETYEQYF. The CDR3 DNA follows: TGTGCCAGCAGTTCCAGGGAGACCTACGAGCAGTACTTC.

The V and J genes are TRBV10-2 and TRBJ1-1; D remains ambiguous. This CDR3 region has 11 residues. Trimming removed 2 bases at V and 10 bases at J, with 8 bases between. Germline V gene data show CDR1 as WSHSY and CDR2 as SAAADI. CDR3 sequence reads: CASSEDGAAFF. CDR3 DNA: TGCGCCAGCAGTGAGGATGGTGCAGCTTTCTTT.

There are a few counts of this clone. The chain carries TRBV28 and TRBJ1-1, with 8 bases fitting TRBD1. V lost 6 bases to trimming and J lost 1 base; unmatched junction nucleotides: 4. CDR1 MDHEN and CDR2 SYDVKM come from the germline V gene. This CDR3 comprises 14 residues. CDR3 loop: CASSGTGGNTEAFF. For the CDR3, the DNA is TGTGCCAGCAGCGGAACAGGGGGGAACACTGAAGCTTTCTTT.

The chain has TRBV7-9 and TRBJ2-7; D gene uncertain. The CDR3 totals 12 residues. Trimming removed 4 bases from V and 5 bases from J, with 9 bases in between. Germline CDR1 SEHNR, CDR2 FQNEAQ (reference sequence). For the CDR3, the DNA is TGTGCCAGCAGCTGGGGTGAGGACGAGCAGTACTTC. Translating it yields CASSWGEDEQYF.